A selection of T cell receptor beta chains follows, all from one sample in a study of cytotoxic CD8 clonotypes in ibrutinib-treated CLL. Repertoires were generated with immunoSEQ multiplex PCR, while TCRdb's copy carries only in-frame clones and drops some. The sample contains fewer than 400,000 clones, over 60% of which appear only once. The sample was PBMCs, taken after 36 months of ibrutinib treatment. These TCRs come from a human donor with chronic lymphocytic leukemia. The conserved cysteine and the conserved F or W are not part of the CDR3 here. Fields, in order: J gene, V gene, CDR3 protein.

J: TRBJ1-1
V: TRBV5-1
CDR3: ASSFRWTQPNTEAF

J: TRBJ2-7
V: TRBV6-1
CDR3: ASNKDGFSEQY

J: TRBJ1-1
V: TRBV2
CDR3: ASSEAFRRRGMNTEAF

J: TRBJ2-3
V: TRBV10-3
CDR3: ASSQLSSTDTQY

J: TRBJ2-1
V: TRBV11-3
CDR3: ASSVAGGPYNEQF

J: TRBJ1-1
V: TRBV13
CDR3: ASSPGTGSLNTEAF

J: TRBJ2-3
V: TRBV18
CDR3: ASSQIIPGLQKDTQY

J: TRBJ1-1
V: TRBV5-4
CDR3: ASSLAGNTEAF

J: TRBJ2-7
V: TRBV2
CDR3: ASMATGNEQY

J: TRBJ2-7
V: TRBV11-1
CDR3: ASSYRGGSYEQY

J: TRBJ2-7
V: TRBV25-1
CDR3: ASSVVVGSYEQY

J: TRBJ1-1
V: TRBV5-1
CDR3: ASSLEQGSVTEAF

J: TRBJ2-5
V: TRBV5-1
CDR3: ASSFSPPTGNQETQY

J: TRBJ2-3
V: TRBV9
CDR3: ASSARFTDTQY

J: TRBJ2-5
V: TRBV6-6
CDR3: ASSLQETQY

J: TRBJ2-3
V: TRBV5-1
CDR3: ASSLLADTQY

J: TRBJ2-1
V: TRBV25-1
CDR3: ASSVRQWADSSEQF

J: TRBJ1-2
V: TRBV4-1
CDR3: ASSQDFQGWGYT

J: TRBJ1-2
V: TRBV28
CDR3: ASSLPGIDYGYT

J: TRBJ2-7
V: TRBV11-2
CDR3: ASSLGTGPYEQY

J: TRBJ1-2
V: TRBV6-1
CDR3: ASGTGSWDGYT

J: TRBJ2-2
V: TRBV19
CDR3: ASSTIAGLGGELF

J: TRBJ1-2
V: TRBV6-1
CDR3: ASSEALGNYGYT

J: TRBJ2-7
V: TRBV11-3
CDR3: ASSFTQGAEQY

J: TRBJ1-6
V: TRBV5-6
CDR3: ASSLATGLNSPLH

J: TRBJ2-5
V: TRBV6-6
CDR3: ASRGGQETQY

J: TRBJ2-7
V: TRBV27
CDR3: ATRDYGSYEQY

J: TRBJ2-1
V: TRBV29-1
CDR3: SATKGGGNEQF

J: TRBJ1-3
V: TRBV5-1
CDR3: ASSRDPQDYNTIY

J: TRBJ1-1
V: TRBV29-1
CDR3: SVGGPEAF

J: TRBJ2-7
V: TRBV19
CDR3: ASSLNNRGIFHEQY

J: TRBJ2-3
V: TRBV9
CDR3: ASSVGGALDTQY

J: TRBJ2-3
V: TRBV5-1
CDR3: ASSLGLAGGGTDTQY

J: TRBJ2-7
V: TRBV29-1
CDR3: SVFAQGHEQY

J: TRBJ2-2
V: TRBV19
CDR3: ASCRGRPSGELF

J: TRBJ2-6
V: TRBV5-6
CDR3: ASSSRLTGANVLT

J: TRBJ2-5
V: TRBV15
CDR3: ATSRDAPSGGLQETQY

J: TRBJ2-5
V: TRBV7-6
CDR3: ASTPGGSQETQY

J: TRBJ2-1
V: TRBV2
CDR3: ASRSGEYNEQF

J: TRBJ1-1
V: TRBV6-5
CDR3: ASSEGWGEAF

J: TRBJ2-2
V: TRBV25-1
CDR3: ASSEYGITQIITGELF

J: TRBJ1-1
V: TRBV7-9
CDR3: ASSQGDRMNTEAF

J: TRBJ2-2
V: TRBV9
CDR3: ASSSSRGIAGGIGELF

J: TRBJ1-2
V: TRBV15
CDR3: ATSNQVSYGYT

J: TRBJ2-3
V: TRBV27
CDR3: ASSPGRAGTDTQY

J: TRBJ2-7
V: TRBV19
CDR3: ASPSGGQGYEQY

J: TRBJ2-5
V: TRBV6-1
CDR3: ASTPQETQY

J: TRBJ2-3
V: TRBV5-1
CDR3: ASSLVAHRTDTQY

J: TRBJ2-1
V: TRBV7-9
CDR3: ASSLAQRNEQF

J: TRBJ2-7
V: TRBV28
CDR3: ASSWPGGDEQY

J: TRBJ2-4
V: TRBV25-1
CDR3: ATRSVLAKNIQY

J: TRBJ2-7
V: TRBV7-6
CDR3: ASRPGRDLTEQY

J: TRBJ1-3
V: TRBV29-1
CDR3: SVVSFGSGNTIY

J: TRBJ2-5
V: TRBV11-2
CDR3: ASSLVVVETQY

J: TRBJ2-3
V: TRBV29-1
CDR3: SVERSAQY

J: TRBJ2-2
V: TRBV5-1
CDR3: ASRPQQGASGELF

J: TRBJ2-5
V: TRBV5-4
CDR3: ASSLTQGAGETQY